The clone carrying this T cell receptor (beta chain) appeared a few times. Its antigen is still unknown. This sample is drawn from a study of T cells in Graves' hyperthyroidism and ophthalmopathy. Study-level information: Peripheral blood collection took place at initial diagnosis, before any treatment. Study-level points and caveats: It was a median approximately six months before onset that the model predicted ophthalmopathy.

Diagnosis of hyperthyroidism was new in patients aged 18 to 65, and its duration was under 2 months. Lactation, pregnancy, other autoimmune disease or uncontrolled infection excluded patients. The CDR3 is 17 amino acids. With V trimmed by 2 bases and J by 4 bases, 9 bases remained unmatched. Germline CDR1 is SGHAT and CDR2 is FQNNGV. The TCR beta CDR3 regions underwent amplification using RNA transcripts as the source. TCR CDR3 underwent first-round RT-PCR with the HTBI primer set. TCRdb redid the calling of the multiplex PCR reads with MiXCR, one entry per CDR3 protein. The sample has some 560,000 distinct CDR3 sequences, 14% seen once.

The sample was blood. The clonotype was recovered from a woman aged 35 to 49 with Graves' hyperthyroidism. The chain links TRBV11-2 to TRBJ2-1; the match to TRBD2 covers 9 bases. In nucleotides, the CDR3 is TGTGCCAGCAGCTTAAGGCGGGAGGGCCTCCTGTACAATGAGCAGTTCTTC. The encoded protein is CASSLRREGLLYNEQFF. The full variable domain, completed using reference TRBV11-2 and TRBJ2-1, is EAGVAQSPRYKIIEKRQSVAFWCNPISGHATLYWYQQILGQGPKLLIQFQNNGVVDDSQLPKDRFSAERLKGVDSTLKIQPAKLEDSAVYLCASSLRREGLLYNEQFFGPGTRLTVL.